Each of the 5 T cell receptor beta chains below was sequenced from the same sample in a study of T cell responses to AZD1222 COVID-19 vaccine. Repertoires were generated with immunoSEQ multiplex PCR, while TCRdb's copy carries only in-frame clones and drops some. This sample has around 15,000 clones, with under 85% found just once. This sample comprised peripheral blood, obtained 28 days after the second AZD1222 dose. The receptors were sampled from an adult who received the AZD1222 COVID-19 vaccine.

CDR3 DNA sequence: TGTGCCAGCTCACTAACTTTGAGGGCGGGGAACACTGAAGCTTTCTTT. Amino acid sequence: CASSLTLRAGNTEAFF. This chain links TRBV18 with TRBJ1-1, with D unclear. This CDR3 comprises 16 residues. Trimming cost V 4 bases and J 1 base, with 16 bases left between them. Germline CDR1 KGHSH, CDR2 LQKENI. The full variable domain, in which reference TRBV18 and TRBJ1-1 provide the parts outside the CDR3, is NAGVMQNPRHLVRRRGQEARLRCSPMKGHSHVYWYRQLPEEGLKFMVYLQKENIIDESGMPKERFSAEFPKEGPSILRIQQVVRGDSAAYFCASSLTLRAGNTEAFFGQGTRLTVV.

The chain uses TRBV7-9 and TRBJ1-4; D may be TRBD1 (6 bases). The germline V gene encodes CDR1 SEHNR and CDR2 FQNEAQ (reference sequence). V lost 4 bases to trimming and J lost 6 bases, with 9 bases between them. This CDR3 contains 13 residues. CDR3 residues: CASSSGQYEKLFF. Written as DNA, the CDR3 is TGTGCCAGCAGCTCGGGACAATATGAAAAACTGTTTTTT.

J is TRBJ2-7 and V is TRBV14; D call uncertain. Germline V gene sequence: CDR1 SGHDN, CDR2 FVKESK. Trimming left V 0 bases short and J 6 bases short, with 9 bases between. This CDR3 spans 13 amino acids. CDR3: CASSQDRRGEQYF. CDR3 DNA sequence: TGTGCCAGCAGCCAAGATAGGAGAGGCGAGCAGTACTTC.

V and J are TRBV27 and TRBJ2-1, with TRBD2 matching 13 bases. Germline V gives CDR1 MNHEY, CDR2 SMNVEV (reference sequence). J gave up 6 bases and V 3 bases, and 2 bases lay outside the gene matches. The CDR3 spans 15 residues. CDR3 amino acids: CASSFGTSGTNEQFF. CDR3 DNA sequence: TGTGCCAGCAGTTTCGGGACTAGCGGGACCAATGAGCAGTTCTTC.

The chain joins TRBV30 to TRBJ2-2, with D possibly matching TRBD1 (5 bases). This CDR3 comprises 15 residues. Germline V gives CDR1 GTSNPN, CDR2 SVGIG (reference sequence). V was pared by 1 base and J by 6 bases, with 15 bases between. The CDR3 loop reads CAWSAKGFRAGELFF. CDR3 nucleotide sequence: TGTGCCTGGAGTGCTAAGGGGTTTCGTGCCGGGGAGCTGTTTTTT.